The clone carrying this T cell receptor beta chain has a count of ten or more. Its antigen is unidentified. This sample is drawn from a study of CD8 T cells in ankylosing spondylitis. Quantitative 5'-RACE with molecular barcodes produced the TCR beta libraries. TCRdb itself ran the 5' RACE reads through MiXCR, one entry per CDR3 protein. The sample has around 440,000 distinct CDR3 sequences; roughly a sixth are singletons. Germline V gene data show CDR1 as SGHRS and CDR2 as YFSETQ. Losses at the gene ends were 0 bases for V and 7 bases for J; bases not matched to a gene: 6. This CDR3 contains 16 residues. Study-wide results and caveats: Clones linked with disease were CD8+ and fairly uncommon in the peripheral blood. A motif of seven or eight highly homologous TCR beta variants was seen as apparently characteristic of ankylosing spondylitis blood. Enrichment of disease-linked clones was reportedly significant in matched ankylosing spondylitis synovial fluid. Some motif variants were previously reported in reactive arthritis synovial fluid and blood.

The sequencing sample was made of blood, either unsorted or a sorted T cell fraction (not recorded which). This sequence joins TRBV5-1 and TRBJ2-1; TRBD2 aligns across 11 bases. This clonotype originated in a male donor with ankylosing spondylitis. This CDR3 is CASSLVRPSGGNEQFF. DNA for the CDR3: TGCGCCAGCAGCTTGGTCCGGCCTAGCGGGGGGAATGAGCAGTTCTTC.